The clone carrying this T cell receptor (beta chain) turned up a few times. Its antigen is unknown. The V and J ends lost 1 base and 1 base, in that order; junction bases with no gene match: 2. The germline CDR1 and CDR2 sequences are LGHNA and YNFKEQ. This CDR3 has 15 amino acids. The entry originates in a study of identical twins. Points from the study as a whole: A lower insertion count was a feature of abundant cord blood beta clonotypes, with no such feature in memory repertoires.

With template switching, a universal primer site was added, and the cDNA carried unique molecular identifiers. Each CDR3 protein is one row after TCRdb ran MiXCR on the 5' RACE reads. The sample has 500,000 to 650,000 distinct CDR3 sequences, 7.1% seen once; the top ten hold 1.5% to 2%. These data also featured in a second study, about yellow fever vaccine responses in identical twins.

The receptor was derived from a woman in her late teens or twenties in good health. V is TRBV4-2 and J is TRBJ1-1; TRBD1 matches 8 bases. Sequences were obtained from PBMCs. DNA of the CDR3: TGTGCCAGCAGCCAAGCACAGGGGGAGAACACTGAAGCTTTCTTT. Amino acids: CASSQAQGENTEAFF.